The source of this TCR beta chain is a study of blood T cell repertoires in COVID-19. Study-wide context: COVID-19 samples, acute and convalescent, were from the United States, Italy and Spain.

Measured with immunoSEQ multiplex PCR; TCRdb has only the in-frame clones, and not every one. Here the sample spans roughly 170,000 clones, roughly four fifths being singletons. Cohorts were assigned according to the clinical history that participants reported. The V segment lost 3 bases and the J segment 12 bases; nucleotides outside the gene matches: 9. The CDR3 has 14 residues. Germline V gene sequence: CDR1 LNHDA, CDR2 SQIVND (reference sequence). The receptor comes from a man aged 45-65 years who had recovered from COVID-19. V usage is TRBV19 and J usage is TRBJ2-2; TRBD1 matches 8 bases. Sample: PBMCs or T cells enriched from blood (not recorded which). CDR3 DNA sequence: TGTGCCAGTAGTATCAAGACGGACAGGGTGAAGCTGTTTTTT. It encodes CASSIKTDRVKLFF.